This T cell receptor beta chain was sequenced in a study of OX40 agonist ivuxolimab in advanced cancers. Some background on the complete study: Ivuxolimab was a fully human IgG2 agonistic monoclonal antibody targeting the costimulatory receptor OX40 (CD134). Intravenous ivuxolimab was administered to patients every 2 weeks at six dose levels: 0.01, 0.1, 0.3, 1.5, 3 and 10 mg/kg. Of the approximately 53 patients in dose escalation, approximately 20 had hepatocellular carcinoma, some 15 had melanoma, 9 had renal cell carcinoma and 9 had head and neck cancer. In the dose-escalation cohort, 65% to 90% of patients were male, and the mean age was around 60 years, with a range of roughly 20 to 85. Patients were allowed to have had prior anti-PD-1, anti-PD-L1 or anti-CTLA-4 therapy, and around 40% of the dose-escalation patients had previously received checkpoint inhibitors. Three dose-escalation patients achieved partial responses, one with hepatocellular carcinoma and two with cutaneous melanoma. The purpose of peripheral TCRbeta sequencing was to test whether ivuxolimab changed TCR sequence diversity and led to clonal T-cell expansion. The monotherapy dose-escalation portion (N of about 49 patients) of the phase I ivuxolimab trial is reported in the paper.

For sequencing of the TCRbeta CDR3 region, genomic DNA was extracted from the sorted cells. TCRbeta CDR3 regions were sequenced using the immunoSEQ Assay. TCRdb took this table from immuneACCESS and kept in-frame rearrangements with V and J called. Such tables lack part of the clones; where checked against another copy, unresolved V genes explain under half of the gap, and the rest is unexplained. Within this sample are 71,000 or so clones, with more than 70% of them counted one time only. The leading ten clones occupy 8.2% of the sample. The trial excluded patients who had a history of autoimmune disease or who were on systemic immunosuppression. In every dose cohort, peripheral blood was drawn for TCR sequencing at baseline, cycle 4 day 1, and cycle 7 day 1. The samples were drawn from a first-in-human, open-label, multicenter phase I dose-escalation trial of ivuxolimab. Adults with locally advanced or metastatic melanoma, renal cell, hepatocellular, or head and neck squamous cell carcinoma were enrolled in the trial. Before TCR sequencing, CD4+ T cells and CD8+ T cells were sorted from peripheral blood as separate populations.

Comment on this clone: The antigen it binds to is not known. No base qualities exist here, and no much larger clone lies one base off it.

The germline V gene specifies SNHLY as CDR1 and FYNNEI as CDR2. The cysteine opens and the phenylalanine closes a CDR3 of 16 amino acids. Only the CDR3 region is kept as DNA, spanning 48 bases read in frame from base 1. Trimming removed 5 bases from V and 0 bases from J, leaving 13 bases between the germline ends. What the study reported, not specific to this receptor: On average, CD8+ T cells showed more expanded clones than CD4+ T cells after ivuxolimab. Clonal expansion of both CD4+ and CD8+ blood T cells was observed from baseline to week 6 at doses 0.1 to 3.0 mg/kg. In the 0.1-3.0 mg/kg groups, partial responders had among the lowest normalized peripheral clonal expansion, particularly in CD8+ T cells. Antigen specificity was not determined for the clonally expanded peripheral T cells. Low levels of normalized T-cell clonal expansion were also seen in some patients who did not respond.

The sequenced sample was CD4+ or CD8+ T cells sorted from blood, obtained in a trial of the OX40 agonist ivuxolimab. This clonotype originated in an adult with an advanced solid tumor such as melanoma, head and neck, liver or kidney cancer. The chain links TRBV2 with TRBJ1-4; the D segment cannot be called with confidence. DNA sequence: TGTGCCAGCAGTAGGACGGATCCCTCAACTAATGAAAAACTGTTTTTT. It codes for CASSRTDPSTNEKLFF.